The present TCR beta chain was sequenced within a study of blood T cell repertoires in COVID-19 (dated by TCRdb to about 2020). About the study as a whole: Collaborator samples came from the United States, Italy and Spain and covered acute and convalescent phases of COVID-19. The material from the prospective study consisted of cDNA or gDNA derived from T cells, B-cell-depleted T cells, or PBMCs. The samples were drawn from two sources: the first 160 participants of the ongoing ImmuneRACE study, and some 1,300 subjects contributed by 6 global collaborators. A de-identified subject ID, COVID-19 status, age in years and sex were almost always included in the sample metadata. A freely available public database, intended as a resource for researchers studying the immune response to SARS-CoV-2, is where the repertoires were released. Subjects who had been exposed to COVID-19, were actively infected with it, or had recovered from it provided the deeply sampled blood TCRbeta repertoires that made up the dataset. Where available, HLA class I and class II types were taken from metadata supplied by the sample provider and were not determined by assay-based typing. The paper as a whole reports these results and caveats: How much clinical and demographic metadata was included differed by source and by participant, and the metadata was provided uncurated.

Collaborating institutions collected whole blood in K2EDTA tubes following their own protocols. For TCRbeta analysis, collaborator samples were shipped as frozen whole blood, as isolated PBMCs, or as DNA extracted from either sample type. TCRbeta CDR3 regions were amplified from genomic DNA by means of the immunoSEQ Assay, a bias-controlled multiplex PCR. Processing in the source paper ran as follows. The number of nucleated cells in each sample was estimated from the amplification of reference gene primers within the assay. To quantify the absolute abundance of each unique TCRbeta CDR3 rearrangement, sequence reads were collapsed and filtered. For each sample, productive Simpson clonality was calculated as the square root of Simpson's diversity index across productive rearrangements. In TCRdb, the immuneACCESS table is reduced to in-frame sequences with V and J assigned. These tables do not hold every clone; where another copy was compared, an unresolved V gene accounts for under half, and the others remain unexplained. The V and J calls and clone size come from that table; D and trimming were worked out from the DNA. In this sample the table shows roughly 150,000 clones, roughly three quarters of which occur a single time. The top ten clones comprise roughly 8.6% of the sample.

As for this clone: Its antigen remains unidentified. No base quality values were provided; no much bigger clone lies one nucleotide off.

What was sequenced was peripheral blood. This clonotype originated in a man aged 45-65 years with active or convalescent COVID-19.

The DNA sequence follows: TGTGCCAGCACGGGACAGGGGGCTCAGACCCAGTACTTC. Its translation reads: CASTGQGAQTQYF. The chain is encoded by TRBV12-3 or TRBV12-4 joined to TRBJ2-5, with 12 central nucleotides matching TRBD1. The CDR3 spans 13 residues, from the cysteine through the phenylalanine. The only DNA kept is the CDR3, 39 bases in frame from the first base. Trimming takes 7 bases off V and 6 bases off J; junction bases not matched to a gene: 3.